The sequence of this TCR beta chain was determined in a study of blood T cell repertoires in COVID-19. The CDR3 consists of 13 residues. Germline lookup yields CDR1 LNHDA and CDR2 SQIVND (reference sequence). V was shortened by 6 bases and J by 0 bases, with 9 bases between the two germline ends. Profiled with immunoSEQ multiplex PCR; TCRdb holds only in-frame clones, not every one. The table records more than 100,000 clones, more than 60% of them present only once. Sequencing was done on a sample of peripheral blood. This chain uses TRBV19 with TRBJ2-7; D remains ambiguous. The source is a man between 65 and 85 years old with acute or convalescent COVID-19. DNA of the CDR3: TGTGCCAGTAGCCTGGGCCACTCCTACGAGCAGTACTTC. Protein product: CASSLGHSYEQYF.